This T cell receptor beta chain was found in a study of OX40 agonist ivuxolimab in advanced cancers. For the study at large: Patients in dose escalation had liver, melanoma, kidney or head and neck cancers.

About this clone: Its target is unknown.

Collection of blood occurred at baseline, at cycle 4 day 1, and at cycle 7 day 1. Generated by immunoSEQ multiplex PCR, the TCRdb table keeps only in-frame clones and is missing some. The sample records roughly 65,000 clones, approximately 86% being singletons. Broader study findings: The antigen specificity of the peripheral T cells (those that were expanded) was not determined. Averaging showed that CD8+ T cells had more expanded clones than CD4+ did.

The origin of this receptor is an adult with an advanced solid tumor such as melanoma, head and neck, liver or kidney cancer. The sequencing here drew on CD4+ or CD8+ T cells sorted from blood, taken in a trial of the OX40 agonist ivuxolimab.

The DNA of the CDR3 is TGCGCCAGCAGCTCCAGGGGGCTCGGGACCGGGGAGCTGTTTTTT. Protein sequence: CASSSRGLGTGELFF. This rearrangement joins TRBV5-1 to TRBJ2-2, with 8 bases lining up with TRBD1. Germline CDR1 and CDR2: SGHRS and YFSETQ. The CDR3 has 15 amino acids. V shed 3 bases, J shed 5 bases, and the junction held 6 bases outside the gene matches.